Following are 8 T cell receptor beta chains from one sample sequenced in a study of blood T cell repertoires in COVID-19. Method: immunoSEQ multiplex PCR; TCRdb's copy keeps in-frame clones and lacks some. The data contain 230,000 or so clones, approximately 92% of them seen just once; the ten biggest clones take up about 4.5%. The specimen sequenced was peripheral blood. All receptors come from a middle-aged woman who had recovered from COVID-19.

This CDR3 reads CASKGDHETQYF. In DNA, the CDR3 is TGTGCCAGCAAAGGGGATCACGAGACCCAGTACTTC. The genes are TRBV21-1 and TRBJ2-5; the table calls TRBD1, which could not be checked here. TRBV21-1 is tagged as a pseudogene. The CDR3 spans 12 residues.

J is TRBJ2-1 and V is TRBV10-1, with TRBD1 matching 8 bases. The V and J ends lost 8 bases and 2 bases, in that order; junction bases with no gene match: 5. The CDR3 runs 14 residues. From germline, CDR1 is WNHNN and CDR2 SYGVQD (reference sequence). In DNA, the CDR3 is TGCGCCAGCCCCCGGGACAGGACCTACAATGAGCAGTTCTTC. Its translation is CASPRDRTYNEQFF.

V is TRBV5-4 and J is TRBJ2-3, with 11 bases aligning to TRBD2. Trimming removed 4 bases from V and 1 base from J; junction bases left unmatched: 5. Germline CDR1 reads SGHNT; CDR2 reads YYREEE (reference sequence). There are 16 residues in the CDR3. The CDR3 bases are TGTGCCAGCAGCACCCTACTAGCGGGGGGCACAGATACGCAGTATTTT. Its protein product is CASSTLLAGGTDTQYF. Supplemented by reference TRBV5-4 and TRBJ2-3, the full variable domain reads ETGVTQSPTHLIKTRGQQVTLRCSSQSGHNTVSWYQQALGQGPQFIFQYYREEENGRGNFPPRFSGLQFPNYSSELNVNALELDDSALYLCASSTLLAGGTDTQYFGPGTRLTVL.

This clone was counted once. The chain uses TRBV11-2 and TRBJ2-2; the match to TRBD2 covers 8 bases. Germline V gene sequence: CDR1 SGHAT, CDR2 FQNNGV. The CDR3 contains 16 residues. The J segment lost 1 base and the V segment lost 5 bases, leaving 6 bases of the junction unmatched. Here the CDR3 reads CASSVGTRLNTGELFF. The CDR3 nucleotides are TGTGCCAGCAGCGTGGGGACTAGACTGAACACCGGGGAGCTGTTTTTT. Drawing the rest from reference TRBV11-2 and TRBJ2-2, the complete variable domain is EAGVAQSPRYKIIEKRQSVAFWCNPISGHATLYWYQQILGQGPKLLIQFQNNGVVDDSQLPKDRFSAERLKGVDSTLKIQPAKLEDSAVYLCASSVGTRLNTGELFFGEGSRLTVL.

CDR3 nucleotide sequence: TGTGCCAGCAGCTTGGATCGGTTAGGGACACCGAATTCACCCCTCCACTTT. It codes for CASSLDRLGTPNSPLHF. The J gene is TRBJ1-6, the V gene TRBV5-4, with D possibly matching TRBD1 (6 bases). Germline loops: CDR1 SGHNT, CDR2 YYREEE (reference sequence). Trimming pared 0 bases from V and 7 bases from J, leaving 17 bases between. This CDR3 has 17 residues.

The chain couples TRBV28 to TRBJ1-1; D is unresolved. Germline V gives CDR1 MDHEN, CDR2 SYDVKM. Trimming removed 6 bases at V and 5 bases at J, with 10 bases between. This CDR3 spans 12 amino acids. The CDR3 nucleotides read TGTGCCAGCAGCGTCCAGAGGACTGAAGCTTTCTTT. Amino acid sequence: CASSVQRTEAFF.

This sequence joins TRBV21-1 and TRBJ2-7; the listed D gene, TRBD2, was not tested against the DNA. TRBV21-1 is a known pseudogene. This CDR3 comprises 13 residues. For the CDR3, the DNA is TGTGCCAGCAGCGCTGGACTAGCGCACGAGCAGTACGTC. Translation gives CASSAGLAHEQYV.

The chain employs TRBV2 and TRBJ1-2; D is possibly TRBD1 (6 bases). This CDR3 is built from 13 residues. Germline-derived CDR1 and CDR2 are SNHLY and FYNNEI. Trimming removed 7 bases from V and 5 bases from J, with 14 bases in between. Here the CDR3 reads CASTLQGSYGYTF. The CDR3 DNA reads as TGTGCCAGCACCCTACAGGGTTCTTATGGCTACACCTTC.